The rows below give T cell receptor beta chains drawn from one sample of a study of shared clonotypes between healthy human individuals. Produced via immunoSEQ multiplex PCR; TCRdb's table is partial and in-frame only. The repertoire has 1.4 million or so clones, 98% of them found once; the top ten carry around 0.33%. Sequences were obtained from naive CD4+ T cells sorted from blood. These receptors all stem from a man aged 25-45 years in good health. Both conserved end residues are part of each CDR3. The D gene is left open where the match is weak.

. | TRBJ2-2 | TRBV6-1 | CASRRQINTGELFF | TGTGCCAGCAGACGACAGATCAACACCGGGGAGCTGTTTTTT
TRBD2 | TRBJ2-3 | TRBV9 | CASTGGLAGRTSTDTQYF | TGTGCCAGTACCGGGGGGCTAGCGGGAAGGACTAGCACAGATACGCAGTATTTT
. | TRBJ2-7 | TRBV4-2 | CASSQDASNYEQYF | TGTGCCAGCAGCCAAGATGCCAGTAACTACGAGCAGTACTTC
. | TRBJ2-6 | TRBV5-4 | CATNRHSLPSGANVLTF | TGTGCCACCAATAGGCACAGTTTGCCCTCTGGGGCCAACGTCCTGACTTTC
. | TRBJ2-3 | TRBV19 | CASSDATPNTQYF | TGTGCCAGTAGTGACGCGACTCCCAATACGCAGTATTTT
. | TRBJ2-1 | TRBV28 | CASSSSGLKIDNEQFF | TGTGCCAGCAGTTCCTCGGGTTTGAAAATAGACAATGAGCAGTTCTTC
. | TRBJ2-3 | TRBV20-1 | CSALGTDTQYF | TGCAGTGCCCTGGGCACAGATACGCAGTATTTT
TRBD2 | TRBJ2-1 | TRBV19 | CASSIPPGLAIYEQFF | TGTGCCAGTAGTATACCTCCGGGACTAGCCATTTATGAGCAGTTCTTC
TRBD1 | TRBJ2-1 | TRBV10-3 | CAIRIVGGEREQFF | TGTGCCATCCGAATTGTAGGGGGCGAGAGGGAGCAGTTCTTC
TRBD2 | TRBJ2-3 | TRBV28 | CASRPRGRGRGTDTQYF | TGTGCCAGCAGACCCCGCGGGAGGGGGCGGGGCACAGATACGCAGTATTTT
TRBD1 | TRBJ2-3 | TRBV28 | CASIPPSGQGTTDTQYF | TGTGCCAGCATCCCACCGTCGGGACAGGGGACCACAGATACGCAGTATTTT
. | TRBJ2-7 | TRBV7-8 | CASSFLPGNEQYF | TGTGCCAGCAGCTTTTTGCCGGGGAACGAGCAGTACTTC
TRBD1 | TRBJ2-7 | TRBV29-1 | CSVDSIRGQGVYEQYF | TGCAGCGTTGATAGTATTAGGGGACAGGGGGTCTACGAGCAGTACTTC
TRBD1 | TRBJ2-7 | TRBV11-2 | CASSSGSGTGRYEQYF | TGTGCCAGCAGTTCAGGGTCCGGGACAGGACGCTACGAGCAGTACTTC
. | TRBJ2-5 | TRBV10-3 | CAISEYGGLGETQYF | TGTGCCATCAGTGAGTATGGAGGGCTTGGGGAGACCCAGTACTTC
. | TRBJ2-6 | TRBV7-2 | CASSLRGAIALAGANVLTF | TGTGCCAGCAGCTTAAGGGGGGCCATAGCTTTGGCTGGGGCCAACGTCCTGACTTTC
. | TRBJ2-1 | TRBV7-3 | CASSAPEGSAYNEQFF | TGTGCCAGCAGCGCCCCAGAGGGTTCGGCCTACAATGAGCAGTTCTTC
TRBD1 | TRBJ1-1 | TRBV11-2 | CASSLNHGTGGREAFF | TGTGCCAGCAGCCTAAATCACGGGACAGGGGGGCGTGAAGCTTTCTTT
. | TRBJ2-1 | TRBV29-1 | CSVSFNEQFF | TGCAGCGTTTCTTTCAATGAGCAGTTCTTC
. | TRBJ1-2 | TRBV18 | CASSPAGVYGYTF | TGTGCCAGCTCACCGGCCGGAGTCTATGGCTACACCTTC